This T cell receptor (beta chain) was retrieved from a study of T-cell memory formation after mild COVID-19. Notes on this clonotype: Its antigen is as yet unknown.

Constant-segment-primed 5'RACE gave TCR alpha and TCR beta cDNA libraries with sample barcodes and UMIs. MiXCR, run by TCRdb on the 5' RACE reads, gives a single entry per CDR3 protein. Among 250,000 to 350,000 distinct CDR3 sequences listed, 19% were seen once. Study outcomes and limitations: CD4+ clones that contracted lay mainly in CM and EM; CD8+ ones lay in EMRA.

The clonotype was recovered from a man in his late teens or twenties who had mild COVID-19 (a few samples of this study predate the infection). Cell type and time point are not known. What was sequenced was PBMCs or a T cell subset sorted from them (not recorded which).

The CDR3 DNA reads TGCAGTGCCAGCCGAGGTTCCGAGACCCAGTACTTC. This translates into CSASRGSETQYF. The rearrangement uses TRBV20-1 and TRBJ2-5; D unclear. Germline values: CDR1 DFQATT, CDR2 SNEGSKA (reference sequence). The germline V and J ends were trimmed by 6 bases and 5 bases, with 13 bases remaining between them. The CDR3 has 12 amino acids.